A single sample is the source of the 10 T cell receptor beta chains below, sequenced in a study of blood T cell repertoires in COVID-19. Clones were read by immunoSEQ multiplex PCR, and TCRdb kept only the in-frame ones, dropping some. The sample has approximately 88,000 clones, more than 65% seen once. What was sequenced was peripheral blood. Receptors originate from a woman aged 80 or older with active or convalescent COVID-19.

Notes on this clone: A read error may account for a junction end that differs from germline. The chain has TRBV6-1 and TRBJ2-7; the D gene is possibly TRBD2 (7 bases). Germline V gives CDR1 MNHNS, CDR2 SASEGT. The CDR3 length is 15 residues. The CDR3, as DNA: TGTGCCAGCTGTGAAGGGGAGGGGGGATCGGGGGAGCAGTACTTC. Protein product: CASCEGEGGSGEQYF.

The CDR3 region is CASSLMRAPAGELFF. The DNA of the CDR3 is TGTGCCAGCAGCTTGATGCGGGCCCCTGCCGGGGAGCTGTTTTTT. The V call is TRBV5-8, the J call TRBJ2-2, with D perhaps TRBD2 (5 bases). Germline values: CDR1 SGHTS, CDR2 YDEGEE. The germline V and J ends were trimmed by 1 base and 6 bases, with 13 bases remaining between them. There are 15 residues in the CDR3.

The chain recombines TRBV19 with TRBJ1-6; 9 bases align to TRBD1. The CDR3 runs 15 residues. The ends lost 4 bases at V and 9 bases at J; junction bases unmatched: 7. Germline V gene sequence: CDR1 LNHDA, CDR2 SQIVND (reference sequence). The CDR3 is CASSTPTGGGSPLHF. Here the CDR3 DNA reads TGTGCCAGTAGTACTCCGACAGGGGGTGGTTCACCCCTCCACTTT.

The chain joins TRBV25-1 to TRBJ2-7; D remains unclear. CDR1 is MGHDK and CDR2 is SYGVNS in the germline V gene. CDR3 length: 14 amino acids. Trimming stripped 1 base from V and 5 bases from J, with 12 bases between. The DNA for the CDR3 is TGTGCCAGCAGTGAATCCGTCCCGGCGGACGAGCAGTACTTC. Translation gives CASSESVPADEQYF.

J is TRBJ2-1 and V is TRBV27, with D tentatively TRBD1 (5 bases). The CDR3 runs to 14 residues. Germline CDR1 MNHEY, CDR2 SMNVEV (reference sequence). Trimming stripped 8 bases from V and 5 bases from J, with 16 bases between. CDR3 sequence: CASLPDTNHNEQFF. CDR3 in DNA: TGTGCCAGCCTTCCGGACACGAACCACAATGAGCAGTTCTTC.

This clone was picked up a small number of times. The chain is built from TRBV27 and TRBJ2-7, with 9 positions matching TRBD1. J gave up 3 bases and V 6 bases, and 9 bases lay outside the gene matches. The CDR3 spans 15 residues. Germline V CDR1 and CDR2: MNHEY, SMNVEV (reference sequence). The CDR3 is CASRRTGDNYYEQYF. CDR3 nucleotides: TGTGCCAGCAGGAGGACAGGGGACAACTACTACGAGCAGTACTTC.

The chain joins TRBV6-2 or TRBV6-3 to TRBJ1-5; D call uncertain. This CDR3 spans 12 amino acids. Germline lookup yields CDR1 MNHEY and CDR2 SVGEGT. Trimming removed 2 bases at V and 5 bases at J, with 4 bases between. Here the CDR3 DNA reads TGTGCCAGCAGTTACCGGGATCAGCCCCAGCATTTT. Translated, it gives CASSYRDQPQHF.

This rearrangement joins TRBV11-2 to TRBJ1-1; no definite D call. This CDR3 region has 14 residues. Looked up from germline, CDR1 is SGHAT and CDR2 is FQNNGV. Trimming pared 6 bases from V and 0 bases from J, leaving 11 bases between. CDR3 DNA: TGTGCCAGCAGGCAGGACTTATTGAACACTGAAGCTTTCTTT. Amino acids: CASRQDLLNTEAFF. Filled out from reference TRBV11-2 and TRBJ1-1, the complete variable domain reads EAGVAQSPRYKIIEKRQSVAFWCNPISGHATLYWYQQILGQGPKLLIQFQNNGVVDDSQLPKDRFSAERLKGVDSTLKIQPAKLEDSAVYLCASRQDLLNTEAFFGQGTRLTVV.

This chain uses TRBV7-2 with TRBJ2-7; 9 bases line up with TRBD1. This CDR3 has 15 residues. Trimming removed 5 bases from V and 6 bases from J; junction bases left unmatched: 11. Germline CDR1 is SGHTA and CDR2 is FQGNSA. Written as DNA, the CDR3 is TGTGCCAGCAGCCCGCGGGACAGGGAAGGGTTCGAGCAGTACTTC. Translation gives CASSPRDREGFEQYF.

V is TRBV5-6 and J is TRBJ1-2, with D unresolved. CDR1 is SGHDT and CDR2 is YYEEEE in the germline V gene. The CDR3 totals 12 residues. V was trimmed by 5 bases and J by 4 bases, leaving 9 bases between them. In nucleotides, the CDR3 is TGTGCCAGCAGTTTTTCCGTCTATGGCTACACCTTC. It specifies CASSFSVYGYTF.